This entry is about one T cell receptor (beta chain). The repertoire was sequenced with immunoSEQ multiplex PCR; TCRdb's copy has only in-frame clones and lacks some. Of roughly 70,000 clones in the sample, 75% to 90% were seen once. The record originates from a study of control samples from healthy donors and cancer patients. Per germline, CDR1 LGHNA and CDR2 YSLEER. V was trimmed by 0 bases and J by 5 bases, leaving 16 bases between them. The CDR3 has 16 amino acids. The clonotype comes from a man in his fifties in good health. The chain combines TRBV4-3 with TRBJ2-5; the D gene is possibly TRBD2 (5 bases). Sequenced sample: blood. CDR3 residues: CASSQDGSDGGETQYF. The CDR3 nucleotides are TGCGCCAGCAGCCAAGATGGGAGCGATGGCGGGGAGACCCAGTACTTC.